These T cell receptor beta chains were read from a single sample in a study of technical replicates of blood from a handful of donors. The repertoire was sequenced with immunoSEQ multiplex PCR; TCRdb's copy has only in-frame clones and lacks some. Of tens of thousands of clones in the sample, 86% are singletons; the top ten hold 5.6%. Source material: PBMCs. Source of these receptors: a human donor in good health. Some clones in this sample may be carry-over from other donors' samples. CDR3s include the opening cysteine and the closing phenylalanine or tryptophan. A D gene is named only where the DNA matches it firmly. Only some rows state a clone size, as once, few, many or a class for expanded clones.

d_gene	abundance	j_gene	v_gene	CDR3nt	CDR3aa
-	-	TRBJ2-2	TRBV2	TGTGCGGGCGACGACAAGAACACCGGGGAGCTGTTTTTT	CAGDDKNTGELFF
-	once	TRBJ1-1	TRBV19	TGTGCCAGCACCTTAGGGACTAACACTGAAGCTTTCTTT	CASTLGTNTEAFF
-	-	TRBJ2-3	TRBV4-3	TGCGCCAGCAGCCAATTTGGGCGGGGCCTCGGTAATACGCAGTATTTT	CASSQFGRGLGNTQYF
-	once	TRBJ1-1	TRBV20-1	TGCAGTGCTCAGAAGGGGGATCGAGCTTTCTTT	CSAQKGDRAFF
TRBD1	-	TRBJ1-2	TRBV6-6	TGTGCCAGCAGTGACAGGGGCGGCTATGGCTACACCTTC	CASSDRGGYGYTF
-	-	TRBJ2-1	TRBV21-1	TGTGCCAGCAGCGTTACCCGGAGACCAATTATGCCCTACAATGAGCAGTTCTTC	CASSVTRRPIMPYNEQFF
-	-	TRBJ1-3	TRBV7-6	TGTGCCAGCAGCTTACGGGTCGGCTCTGGAAACACCATATATTTT	CASSLRVGSGNTIYF
-	-	TRBJ1-1	TRBV19	TGTGCCAGTAGTGTCAGGCAAATGAACACTGAAGCTTTCTTT	CASSVRQMNTEAFF
-	-	TRBJ2-1	TRBV5-1	TGCGCCAGCAGCTTACGAGGGGGTGATGAGCAGTTCTTC	CASSLRGGDEQFF
-	-	TRBJ1-1	TRBV29-1	TGCAGCGTCGCATACACCGCCTCGGGAACTGAAGCTTTCTTT	CSVAYTASGTEAFF
-	-	TRBJ1-6	TRBV5-6	TGTGCCAGCATCCGACGTGGGGGGGCGGGGGGTAATTCACCCCTCCACTTT	CASIRRGGAGGNSPLHF
-	-	TRBJ1-2	TRBV6-6	TGTGCCAGCGGCGAATTGTGGGGCAGGGACTATGGCTACACCTTC	CASGELWGRDYGYTF
-	-	TRBJ2-3	TRBV6-6	TGTGCCAGCAGCCAAAGCACAGATACGCAGTATTTT	CASSQSTDTQYF
-	-	TRBJ1-3	TRBV7-8	TGTGCCAGCAGCGCGGAAGCAGGGCGCTCTGGAAACACCATATATTTT	CASSAEAGRSGNTIYF
-	-	TRBJ2-7	TRBV11-3	TGTGCCAGCAGCTCCCCCCCTACCTCCTACGAGCAGTACTTC	CASSSPPTSYEQYF
TRBD2	-	TRBJ2-7	TRBV7-6	TGTGCCAGTCGCCCCGGGACTAGCGGGCCCTACGAGCAGTACTTC	CASRPGTSGPYEQYF
-	few	TRBJ1-2	TRBV6-5	TGTGCCAGCAGTTCCCGGACTGCTACTAACTATGGCTACACCTTC	CASSSRTATNYGYTF
TRBD2	-	TRBJ2-3	TRBV2	TGTGCCAGCAGTGAAACTAGCGGGATTCAGTATTTT	CASSETSGIQYF
-	few	TRBJ2-3	TRBV7-2	TGTGCCAGCAGCTTAGCCGCAGATACGCAGTATTTT	CASSLAADTQYF
-	-	TRBJ2-1	TRBV29-1	TGCAGCGTTGCCCACATGGAGGGGCTAGCGAATGAGCAGTTCTTC	CSVAHMEGLANEQFF
-	-	TRBJ2-2	TRBV5-1	TGCGCCAGCAGCCGTGCTCCGGGGGTCGAGGCCGGGGAGCTGTTTTTT	CASSRAPGVEAGELFF
TRBD1	-	TRBJ2-3	TRBV9	TGTGCCAGCAGCGCCGACAGGGGGGATACGCAGTATTTT	CASSADRGDTQYF
-	medium-sized	TRBJ2-3	TRBV5-8	TGTGCCAGCAGCTTATGGGGCGATACGCAGTATTTT	CASSLWGDTQYF